This TCR beta chain was sequenced in a study of cytomegalovirus exposure and HLA in healthy donors. Whole-study results and caveats: As was reported, the HLA-A and HLA-B alleles of most subjects were accurately predicted from TCR beta sequences. V segments that were indistinguishable, TRBV6-2 and TRBV6-3 among them, were omitted from analysis.

The CDR3 totals 13 residues. Germline V gene sequence: CDR1 MNHEY, CDR2 SMNVEV (reference sequence). V was pared by 7 bases and J by 4 bases, with 4 bases of the junction left unmatched. Vbeta (60) and Jbeta (13) primers were used in the PCR. Clones were sequenced by immunoSEQ multiplex PCR, and TCRdb holds only the in-frame ones, with some missing. The table shows some 110,000 clones, with around 80% occurring only once. Of note for this clone: Its antigen is currently unknown.

Healthy donors of bone marrow made up the group. This sequence originates from a man aged 25 to 45 in good health and CMV-seropositive. The sequenced material came from PBMCs. The chain is built from TRBV27 and TRBJ2-3, with 8 positions matching TRBD2. CDR3 loop: CASTASGPDTQYF. CDR3 in DNA: TGTGCCAGCACGGCTAGCGGGCCAGATACGCAGTATTTT.